A selection of T cell receptor beta chains follows, all from one sample in a study of blood T cell repertoires in COVID-19. Assay: immunoSEQ multiplex PCR; the TCRdb copy retains only in-frame clones and omits some. This table holds about 110,000 clones, about two thirds found once. The sample consisted of peripheral blood. These receptors were obtained from a human donor with acute or convalescent COVID-19. The donor label of this sample is uncertain. The CDR3 runs from the conserved cysteine through the conserved F or W. The order of the fields is J gene, CDR3 length, D gene, clone size, V gene, CDR3 DNA, CDR3 protein. A D gene is named only where the DNA matches it firmly. Clone size appears in some rows only: once, few, many, or a class for an expanded clone.

TRBJ1-6 14 . . TRBV6-5 TGTGCCAGCAGTTATCGGTCCTATAATTCACCCCTCCACTTT CASSYRSYNSPLHF
TRBJ1-2 15 TRBD1 medium-sized TRBV6-5 TGTGCCAGCAGTTACTTGCCAGGGGGCAAATATGGCTACACCTTC CASSYLPGGKYGYTF
TRBJ1-4 16 TRBD1 . TRBV5-1 TGCGCCAGCAGCCCCTACCGACAGGGAGGCGGTGAAAAACTGTTTTTT CASSPYRQGGGEKLFF
TRBJ1-1 13 . . TRBV6-6 TGTGCCAGCAGTAACATTGGGGGGGGGAAAGCTTTCTTT CASSNIGGGKAFF
TRBJ1-5 14 TRBD1 . TRBV5-6 TGTGCCAGCAGCTTCATGACAGGGAATCAGCCCCAGCATTTT CASSFMTGNQPQHF
TRBJ1-2 13 TRBD1 few TRBV5-6 TGTGCCAGCAGCCAAGACAGGGAAGAAGGCTACACCTTC CASSQDREEGYTF
TRBJ2-6 17 TRBD2 . TRBV14 TGTGCCAGCAGCCTAGCGGGGGGACTCTCTGGGGCCAACGTCCTGACTTTC CASSLAGGLSGANVLTF
TRBJ2-3 13 . . TRBV1 TGCACCAGCAGCCAAGATAGAAAAGATACGCAGTATTTT CTSSQDRKDTQYF
TRBJ2-5 14 . . TRBV18 TGTGCCAGCTCACCATGGGAAGGAGGAGAGACCCAGTACTTC CASSPWEGGETQYF
TRBJ2-6 16 . . TRBV2 TGTGCCAGCAGGAACTCCCCAGGGGTAGGGGCCAACGTCCTGACTTTC CASRNSPGVGANVLTF
TRBJ1-2 15 TRBD1 . TRBV5-1 TGCGCCAGCAGCTTACACCTCGACAGGGACTATGGCTACACCTTC CASSLHLDRDYGYTF
TRBJ2-1 13 TRBD2 once TRBV12-3/TRBV12-4 TGTGCCAGCAGCCTTACTAGCGCCGGTGAGCAGTTCTTC CASSLTSAGEQFF
TRBJ1-2 14 TRBD1 many TRBV11-2 TGTGCCAGCAGCTTATCCGGGACAGGGGCTGGCTACACCTTC CASSLSGTGAGYTF